The subject of this entry is one T cell receptor (beta chain). Its antigen is not known. The data originate from a study of blood T cells in healthy people across ages. Study observations and caveats: Age advanced and TCR beta diversity per million T cells fell, roughly linearly.

Sample-barcoded 5' priming and a J-beta primer mix drove a second PCR of roughly 6 to 12 cycles. TCRdb redid the calling of the 5' RACE reads with MiXCR, one entry per CDR3 protein. The top ten clones hold about 42% of a sample with over 700,000 distinct CDR3 sequences, about 55% of them seen once. The CDR3 is 15 residues long. Per the germline V gene, CDR1 is MGHRA and CDR2 is YSYEKL. The J gene is TRBJ2-1, the V gene TRBV4-1, with 14 bases that match TRBD2. The J call could be wrong; TRBJ2-7 is a better fit for the DNA end. The sequence came from a man older than 75 in good health. The sequencing sample was made of blood. CDR3 nucleotide sequence: TGCGCCAGCAGCCAGCAGACTAGCGGGAGGGTTGAGCAGTACTTC. As protein: CASSQQTSGRVEQYF.